These 28 T cell receptor beta chains were all obtained from the same sample, sequenced in a study of cytotoxic CD8 clonotypes in ibrutinib-treated CLL. The protocol was immunoSEQ multiplex PCR, while the TCRdb copy is restricted to in-frame clones and leaves out a portion. The sample has approximately 280,000 clones, approximately 79% seen once. The sample consisted of PBMCs, taken at disease progression, from a patient treated with ibrutinib. The source of these receptors is a human donor with chronic lymphocytic leukemia.

The chain uses TRBV29-1 and TRBJ2-6; unclear D gene. The CDR3 is made up of 17 amino acids. Trimming pared 2 bases from V and 0 bases from J, leaving 14 bases between. Per germline, CDR1 SQVTM and CDR2 ANQGSEA. The CDR3 sequence is CSVESPWQSSGANVLTF. The CDR3 nucleotides are TGCAGCGTTGAAAGCCCGTGGCAGAGCTCTGGGGCCAACGTCCTGACTTTC.

The chain links TRBV7-9 to TRBJ2-5, with 7 bases aligning to TRBD2. The germline gives CDR1 SEHNR, CDR2 FQNEAQ (reference sequence). This CDR3 spans 14 amino acids. V dropped 8 bases and J dropped 2; count of bases not matched to a gene: 8. In DNA, the CDR3 is TGTGCCAGCTCTTTCCCGGGGGGACAAGAGACCCAGTACTTC. It codes for CASSFPGGQETQYF.

The rearrangement uses TRBV10-3 and TRBJ2-3, with 14 bases lining up with TRBD2. The germline V gene encodes CDR1 ENHRY and CDR2 SYGVKD. Germline trimming cut 7 bases from V and 2 bases from J; bases unmatched to any gene: 5. The CDR3 has 16 amino acids. CDR3 sequence reads: CAIKPGLAGDTDTQYF. The CDR3, as DNA: TGTGCCATCAAACCGGGACTAGCGGGGGACACAGATACGCAGTATTTT.

This clone was seen just once. This chain uses TRBV7-6 with TRBJ1-2; D gene uncertain. Germline CDR1 is SGHVS and CDR2 is FNYEAQ. This CDR3 contains 15 residues. Trimming cost V 4 bases and J 6 bases, with 18 bases left between them. The CDR3 DNA reads as TGTGCCAGCAGCTCGGGCCACTCCGGGGTGGATGGCTACACCTTC. This translates into CASSSGHSGVDGYTF.

The chain recombines TRBV19 with TRBJ2-3; D remains unclear. V was pared by 3 bases and J by 8 bases, with 6 bases between. CDR1 LNHDA and CDR2 SQIVND come from the germline V gene (reference sequence). CDR3 length: 11 amino acids. This CDR3 is CASSMMGTQYF. In nucleotides, the CDR3 is TGTGCCAGTAGTATGATGGGTACGCAGTATTTT.

The rearrangement joins TRBV7-2 to TRBJ1-5, with unresolved D. This CDR3 is 14 amino acids long. CDR1 is SGHTA, CDR2 FQGNSA, per germline. Trimming took 5 bases from V and 0 from J, leaving 8 bases between them. The CDR3 reads CASSPRGSNQPQHF. CDR3 bases: TGTGCCAGCAGCCCTCGGGGTAGCAATCAGCCCCAGCATTTT. Full variable domain (rest looked up from reference TRBV7-2 and TRBJ1-5): GAGVSQSPSNKVTEKGKDVELRCDPISGHTALYWYRQSLGQGLEFLIYFQGNSAPDKSGLPSDRFSAERTGGSVSTLTIQRTQQEDSAVYLCASSPRGSNQPQHFGDGTRLSIL.

The chain uses TRBV4-1 and TRBJ1-2; D might be TRBD1 (5 bases). CDR3 length: 13 residues. V lost 1 base and J lost 7, with 10 bases in between. The germline gives CDR1 MGHRA, CDR2 YSYEKL. The CDR3 is CASSQAGGTGYTF. In DNA, the CDR3 is TGCGCCAGCAGCCAAGCGGGGGGGACTGGCTACACCTTC.

This chain uses TRBV19 with TRBJ1-2; D gene unclear. V was clipped by 5 bases and J by 5 bases, with 18 bases between them. Germline loops: CDR1 LNHDA, CDR2 SQIVND (reference sequence). CDR3 length: 15 amino acids. CDR3 protein: CASSLGFDDGYGYTF. The CDR3 nucleotides are TGTGCCAGTAGTTTGGGATTCGACGACGGGTATGGCTACACCTTC.

The genes are TRBV18 and TRBJ2-5; 7 nucleotides match TRBD1. The CDR3 consists of 13 residues. Trimming cost V 6 bases and J 5 bases; bases outside gene matches: 6. CDR1 and CDR2 (germline): KGHSH, LQKENI. CDR3 coding DNA: TGTGCCAGCTCCCCCAGGACAGGCGAGACCCAGTACTTC. Its translation is CASSPRTGETQYF.

V usage is TRBV28 and J usage is TRBJ2-7, with TRBD1 matching 8 bases. Trimming cost V 4 bases and J 2 bases; bases outside gene matches: 1. Germline V gene data show CDR1 as MDHEN and CDR2 as SYDVKM. The CDR3 is made up of 13 amino acids. The CDR3 sequence: CASSWTGTYEQYF. In DNA, the CDR3 is TGTGCCAGCAGTTGGACAGGGACCTACGAGCAGTACTTC.

This clone came up a few times. This rearrangement joins TRBV6-5 to TRBJ1-2, with unresolved D. V shed 6 bases and J shed 7 bases, with 9 bases lying between them. There are 11 residues in the CDR3. Germline V gene sequence: CDR1 MNHEY, CDR2 SVGAGI. The CDR3 loop is CASSGEGGYTF. DNA for the CDR3: TGTGCCAGCAGCGGGGAAGGTGGCTACACCTTC.

The chain has TRBV5-3 and TRBJ2-4; 10 nucleotides match TRBD1. TRBV5-3 is marked as an open reading frame, function uncertain. Losses at the gene ends were 3 bases for V and 6 bases for J; bases not matched to a gene: 6. The CDR3 is 15 amino acids. The DNA of the CDR3 is TGTGCCAGAAGCTACTTCCGGGACAGGGGAAACATTCAGTACTTC. It specifies CARSYFRDRGNIQYF.

The rearrangement uses TRBV27 and TRBJ1-2; TRBD1 matches at 11 bases. The trim removed 5 bases at V and 8 bases at J, leaving 10 bases unmatched. The CDR3 length is 15 residues. CDR1 is MNHEY, CDR2 SMNVEV, per germline (reference sequence). CDR3 nucleotide sequence: TGTGCCAGCAGTCCCGGGACAGGGGGGATCCGGGGCTACACCTTC. Translating gives CASSPGTGGIRGYTF.

This clone has just a few counts. The chain combines TRBV10-3 with TRBJ2-3; the D is unclear. Germline-derived CDR1 and CDR2 are ENHRY and SYGVKD. The length of the CDR3 is 11 residues. V was shortened by 2 bases and J by 12 bases, with 9 bases between the two germline ends. The CDR3 sequence: CAISEGDRQYF. In nucleotides, the CDR3 is TGTGCCATCAGTGAGGGGGATCGTCAGTATTTT.

The chain uses TRBV2 and TRBJ2-3; the match to TRBD2 covers 12 bases. The V and J ends lost 4 bases and 5 bases, in that order; junction bases with no gene match: 13. Germline V gene sequence: CDR1 SNHLY, CDR2 FYNNEI. The CDR3 is 18 amino acids. As DNA, the CDR3 is TGTGCCAGCAGTGGAGACCTAGCGGGAGGGCCCAAGAAAGATACGCAGTATTTT. As protein: CASSGDLAGGPKKDTQYF.

The CDR3 DNA sequence: TGTGCCAGCAGTTACTTTCGACAGGGATCAGATACGCAGTATTTT. It is translated as CASSYFRQGSDTQYF. This chain connects TRBV6-5 to TRBJ2-3, with TRBD1 matching 7 bases. The germline V gene encodes CDR1 MNHEY and CDR2 SVGAGI. Trimming cost V 1 base and J 4 bases; bases outside gene matches: 5. The CDR3 has 15 residues.

This clone was recorded a few times. The gene calls are TRBV4-1 and TRBJ1-4; D perhaps matches TRBD1 (5 bases). V was trimmed by 2 bases and J by 12 bases, leaving 16 bases between them. In germline, CDR1 is MGHRA, CDR2 YSYEKL. This CDR3 has 14 residues. The DNA of the CDR3 is TGCGCCAGCAGCCAAACTATTGTGGCAGGGCAACTGTTTTTT. This translates into CASSQTIVAGQLFF.

V and J are TRBV28 and TRBJ2-7, with TRBD1 matching 8 bases. Trimming at V came to 8 bases and at J to 4 bases, leaving 7 bases not matched to a gene. The CDR3 runs 13 residues. Germline V gene data show CDR1 as MDHEN and CDR2 as SYDVKM. This chain's CDR3 is CASGYTGGYEQYF. The CDR3 DNA reads as TGTGCCAGCGGTTATACAGGGGGATACGAGCAGTACTTC.

V and J are TRBV5-4 and TRBJ2-7; 8 bases are shared with TRBD2. The junction had 20 bases not matched to a gene; V was cut back by 7 bases and J by 2 bases. CDR3 length: 18 amino acids. CDR1 and CDR2 (germline): SGHNT, YYREEE (reference sequence). The CDR3 protein is CASAQRELSLSPTYEQYF. CDR3 DNA sequence: TGTGCCAGCGCTCAGCGGGAGTTGAGCCTTTCCCCTACCTACGAGCAGTACTTC.

The rearrangement uses TRBV18 and TRBJ1-5; no firm D call. The CDR3 is made up of 13 amino acids. Germline CDR1 and CDR2: KGHSH and LQKENI. Trimming took 2 bases from V and 6 from J, leaving 8 bases between them. Here the CDR3 reads CASSPVGGQPQHF. CDR3 DNA sequence: TGTGCCAGCTCACCAGTGGGAGGTCAGCCCCAGCATTTT.

In this sample, this clone turned up once. J is TRBJ2-7 and V is TRBV6-5, with 14 bases lining up with TRBD2. The length of the CDR3 is 15 residues. V lost 6 bases and J lost 4; bases outside the gene matches: 5. Germline loops: CDR1 MNHEY, CDR2 SVGAGI. As DNA, the CDR3 is TGTGCCAGCAGAGCCGGGACTAGCGGGAGATACGAGCAGTACTTC. Its translation is CASRAGTSGRYEQYF.

The chain has TRBV9 and TRBJ2-7, with D perhaps matching TRBD2 (5 bases). Germline V CDR1 and CDR2: SGDLS, YYNGEE. The CDR3 contains 12 residues. The V end was cut by 0 bases, the J end by 7 bases, with 8 bases between. The CDR3 is CASSVATGEQYF. As DNA, the CDR3 is TGTGCCAGCAGCGTAGCTACGGGGGAGCAGTACTTC.

The chain has TRBV7-2 and TRBJ2-5; D gene unclear. The CDR3 runs 16 residues. V was trimmed by 5 bases and J by 5 bases, leaving 21 bases between them. Germline-derived CDR1 and CDR2 are SGHTA and FQGNSA. The CDR3 region is CASSPPFPRYAETQYF. As DNA, the CDR3 is TGTGCCAGCAGCCCCCCATTTCCTAGGTATGCGGAGACCCAGTACTTC.

The chain recombines TRBV7-2 with TRBJ1-3, with a weak D call TRBD1 (5 bases). The CDR3 has 14 amino acids. Germline CDR1 is SGHTA and CDR2 is FQGNSA. V was cut by 5 bases and J by 0 bases, with 8 bases left in between. This CDR3 reads CASSLGTSGNTIYF. The CDR3 nucleotides read TGTGCCAGCAGCCTGGGGACCTCTGGAAACACCATATATTTT.

The chain couples TRBV2 to TRBJ2-3; D uncertain. This CDR3 has 15 residues. V shed 3 bases and J shed 0 bases, with 10 bases lying between them. Germline CDR1 and CDR2: SNHLY and FYNNEI. CDR3 DNA: TGTGCCAGCAGTGAGGTCGGGTCGAGCACAGATACGCAGTATTTT. Protein product: CASSEVGSSTDTQYF.

The J gene is TRBJ1-3, the V gene TRBV29-1, with D perhaps TRBD1 (5 bases). Per the germline V gene, CDR1 is SQVTM and CDR2 is ANQGSEA. The V end lost 4 bases, the J end lost 2 bases, and 9 bases lay between the germline ends. The CDR3 covers 13 residues. CDR3 protein: CSVVWGAGNTIYF. The CDR3 DNA is TGCAGCGTTGTATGGGGGGCTGGAAACACCATATATTTT.

V is TRBV2 and J is TRBJ2-7; 7 bases align to TRBD1. CDR1 SNHLY and CDR2 FYNNEI come from the germline V gene. V dropped 10 bases and J dropped 5; count of bases not matched to a gene: 14. The CDR3 contains 14 residues. CDR3 protein: CAILRQGLRHEQYF. CDR3 DNA: TGTGCCATACTAAGACAGGGATTGAGGCACGAGCAGTACTTC.

This sequence joins TRBV27 and TRBJ1-6; TRBD1 matches 9 bases. Trimming cost V 7 bases and J 8 bases; bases outside gene matches: 18. Germline-derived CDR1 and CDR2 are MNHEY and SMNVEV (reference sequence). This CDR3 has 18 amino acids. This chain's CDR3 is CASKLRQGGHEGDSPLHF. In DNA, the CDR3 is TGTGCCAGCAAGCTAAGACAGGGGGGACATGAGGGGGATTCACCCCTCCACTTT.